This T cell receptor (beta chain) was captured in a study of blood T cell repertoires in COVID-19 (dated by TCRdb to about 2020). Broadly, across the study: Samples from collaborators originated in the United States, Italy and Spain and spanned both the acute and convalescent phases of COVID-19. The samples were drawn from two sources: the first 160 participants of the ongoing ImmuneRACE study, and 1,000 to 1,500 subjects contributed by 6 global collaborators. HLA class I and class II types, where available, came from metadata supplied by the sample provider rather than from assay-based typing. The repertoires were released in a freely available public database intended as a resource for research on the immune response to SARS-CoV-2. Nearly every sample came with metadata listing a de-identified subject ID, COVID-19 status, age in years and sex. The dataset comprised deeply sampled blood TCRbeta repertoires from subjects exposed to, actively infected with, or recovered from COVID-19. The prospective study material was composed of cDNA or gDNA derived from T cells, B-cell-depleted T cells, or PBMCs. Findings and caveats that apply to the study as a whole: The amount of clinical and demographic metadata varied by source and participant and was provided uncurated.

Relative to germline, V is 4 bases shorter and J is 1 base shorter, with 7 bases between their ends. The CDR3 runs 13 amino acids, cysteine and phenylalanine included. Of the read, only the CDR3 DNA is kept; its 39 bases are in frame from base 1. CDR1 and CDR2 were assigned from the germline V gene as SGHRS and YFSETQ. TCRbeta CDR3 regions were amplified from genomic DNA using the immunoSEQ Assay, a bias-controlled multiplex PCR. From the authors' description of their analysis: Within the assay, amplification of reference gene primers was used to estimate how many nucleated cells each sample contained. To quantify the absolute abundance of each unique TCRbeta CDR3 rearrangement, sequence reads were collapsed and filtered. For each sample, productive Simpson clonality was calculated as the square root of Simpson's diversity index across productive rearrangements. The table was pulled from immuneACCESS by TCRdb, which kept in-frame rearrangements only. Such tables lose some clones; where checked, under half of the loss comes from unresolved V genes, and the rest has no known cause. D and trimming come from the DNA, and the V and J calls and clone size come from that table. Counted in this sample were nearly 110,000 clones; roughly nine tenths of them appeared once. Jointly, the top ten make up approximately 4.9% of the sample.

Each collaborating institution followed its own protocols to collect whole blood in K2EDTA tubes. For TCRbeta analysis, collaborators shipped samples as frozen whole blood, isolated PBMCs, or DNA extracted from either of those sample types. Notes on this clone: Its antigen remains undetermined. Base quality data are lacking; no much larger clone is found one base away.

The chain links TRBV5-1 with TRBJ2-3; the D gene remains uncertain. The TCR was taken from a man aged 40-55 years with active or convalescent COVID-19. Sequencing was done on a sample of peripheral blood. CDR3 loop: CASSPSGTDTQYF. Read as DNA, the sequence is TGCGCCAGCAGCCCCTCGGGCACAGATACGCAGTATTTT.